Reported below is one T cell receptor beta chain. CDR1 and CDR2 from the germline V gene are LNHDA and SQIVND (reference sequence). This CDR3 comprises 13 residues. J gave up 7 bases and V 4 bases, and 3 bases lay outside the gene matches. Study processing details: Reference gene primer amplification gave nucleated cell count estimates. The table came from immunoSEQ multiplex PCR; TCRdb's copy has only in-frame clones and leaves some out. The V and J calls and clone size are taken from that table; D and trimming were inferred from the DNA. The sample gives around 130,000 clones, roughly 85% of which show up once; 3.5% to 5% is in the top ten. The data belong to a study of blood T cell repertoires in COVID-19. Study as a whole: Specimens from acute and convalescent COVID-19 originated in the United States, Italy and Spain. The cDNA or gDNA used as material had been derived from T cells, B-cell-depleted T cells, or PBMCs.

The sample consisted of peripheral blood. The J gene is TRBJ2-4, the V gene TRBV19; 8 bases agree with TRBD2. This receptor was taken from a human donor in a cohort sampled during active COVID-19. The CDR3 DNA is TGTGCCAGTAGTACTGAGCGGGGGAACATTCAGTACTTC. Protein sequence: CASSTERGNIQYF. Full variable domain (missing parts from reference TRBV19 and TRBJ2-4): DGGITQSPKYLFRKEGQNVTLSCEQNLNHDAMYWYRQDPGQGLRLIYYSQIVNDFQKGDIAEGYSVSREKKESFPLTVTSAQKNPTAFYLCASSTERGNIQYFGAGTRLSVL.